The 10 T cell receptor beta chains listed next were all sequenced from one sample in a study of blood T cell repertoires in COVID-19. Measured with immunoSEQ multiplex PCR; TCRdb has only the in-frame clones, and not every one. This sample has roughly 400,000 clones; around nine tenths occur once, and the top ten carry approximately 9.3%. Input material: PBMCs or T cells enriched from blood (not recorded which). Receptors were obtained from a woman in her 50s who had recovered from COVID-19.

This chain connects TRBV11-2 to TRBJ1-3; no reliable D call. With 1 base removed from V and 2 bases from J, the gap between germline ends came to 6 bases. CDR1 is SGHAT and CDR2 is FQNNGV in the germline V gene. This CDR3 spans 14 amino acids. The CDR3 DNA sequence: TGTGCCAGCAGCTTAGGGAGTCCTGGAAACACCATATATTTT. It codes for CASSLGSPGNTIYF.

With respect to this clone: In the same sample, other DNA sequences code for this CDR3. This sequence joins TRBV9 and TRBJ1-4; 7 bases map to TRBD1. This CDR3 comprises 15 residues. Germline loops: CDR1 SGDLS, CDR2 YYNGEE. V dropped 3 bases and J dropped 7; count of bases not matched to a gene: 9. The CDR3: CASSAGTGVGEKLFF. CDR3 DNA: TGTGCCAGCAGCGCCGGAACAGGGGTGGGTGAAAAACTGTTTTTT.

The V and J genes are TRBV11-3 and TRBJ1-1, with D possibly TRBD1 on 6 matching bases. Trimming removed 4 bases from V and 3 bases from J, with 12 bases in between. CDR3 length: 14 residues. Germline assignment: CDR1 SGHNT and CDR2 YENEEA. CDR3 coding DNA: TGTGCCAGCAGCTATCAGGGGCAGGACACTGAAGCTTTCTTT. As protein: CASSYQGQDTEAFF.

Notes on this clone: Other nucleotide sequences from this sample produce the same CDR3. The J gene is TRBJ1-1, the V gene TRBV7-9, with D possibly matching TRBD1 (5 bases). V shed 1 base and J shed 5 bases, with 11 bases lying between them. Germline assignment: CDR1 SEHNR and CDR2 FQNEAQ (reference sequence). The CDR3 consists of 14 residues. The CDR3 sequence is CASSLDGGSTEAFF. CDR3 in DNA: TGTGCCAGCAGCTTAGACGGGGGGAGTACTGAAGCTTTCTTT.

The rearrangement uses TRBV2 and TRBJ1-1, with TRBD1 as a possible D gene (5 bases). Germline CDR1 is SNHLY and CDR2 is FYNNEI. There are 13 residues in the CDR3. V gave up 4 bases and J gave up 10 bases, with 16 bases separating them. The CDR3 coding sequence is TGTGCCAGCAGTGCGGGGGACCGCCCCGGAGCTTTCTTT. It yields the protein CASSAGDRPGAFF.

This chain connects TRBV23-1 to TRBJ1-6; tentative D call: TRBD1 (6 bases). TRBV23-1 is classed as an ORF, of uncertain function. Trimming removed 4 bases at V and 0 bases at J, with 16 bases between. There are 18 residues in the CDR3. CDR3 amino acids: CASSPPGTPSSYNSPLHF. The CDR3 nucleotides read TGCGCCAGCAGTCCTCCCGGGACACCGAGCTCCTATAATTCACCCCTCCACTTT.

This chain links TRBV5-1 with TRBJ2-1; weak D call: TRBD2 (6 bases). CDR1 is SGHRS and CDR2 is YFSETQ in the germline V gene. Trimming shortened V by 1 base and J by 4 bases, and 12 bases separated the two germline ends. This CDR3 is 15 amino acids long. CDR3 coding DNA: TGCGCCAGCAGCTTGAGGCTAGCGACGTACAATGAGCAGTTCTTC. Protein: CASSLRLATYNEQFF.

In nucleotides, the CDR3 is TGTGCCAGCAGCTTGATAAGCGGGGGGTATAGAGATACGCAGTATTTT. Amino acid sequence: CASSLISGGYRDTQYF. The chain employs TRBV11-2 and TRBJ2-3, with TRBD2 identical over 9 bases. V was pared by 3 bases and J by 5 bases, with 9 bases of the junction left unmatched. The CDR3 runs 16 residues. Germline CDR1 is SGHAT and CDR2 is FQNNGV.

The CDR3 bases are TGTGCCAGCAGTTTATGGGACAGGGGGCCGGGCTACACCTTC. This codes for CASSLWDRGPGYTF. The genes are TRBV28 and TRBJ1-2, with TRBD1 identical over 11 bases. The CDR3 is 14 amino acids. V gave up 0 bases and J gave up 8 bases; unmatched junction bases: 2. Germline loops: CDR1 MDHEN, CDR2 SYDVKM.

Only one count was recorded for this clone. The rearrangement joins TRBV29-1 to TRBJ2-3, with D unresolved. CDR1 is SQVTM, CDR2 ANQGSEA, per germline. The CDR3 is 11 amino acids. Trimming shortened V by 5 bases and J by 0 bases, and 3 bases separated the two germline ends. CDR3 amino acids: CSVTSTDTQYF. CDR3 sequence (DNA): TGCAGCGTTACTAGCACAGATACGCAGTATTTT.